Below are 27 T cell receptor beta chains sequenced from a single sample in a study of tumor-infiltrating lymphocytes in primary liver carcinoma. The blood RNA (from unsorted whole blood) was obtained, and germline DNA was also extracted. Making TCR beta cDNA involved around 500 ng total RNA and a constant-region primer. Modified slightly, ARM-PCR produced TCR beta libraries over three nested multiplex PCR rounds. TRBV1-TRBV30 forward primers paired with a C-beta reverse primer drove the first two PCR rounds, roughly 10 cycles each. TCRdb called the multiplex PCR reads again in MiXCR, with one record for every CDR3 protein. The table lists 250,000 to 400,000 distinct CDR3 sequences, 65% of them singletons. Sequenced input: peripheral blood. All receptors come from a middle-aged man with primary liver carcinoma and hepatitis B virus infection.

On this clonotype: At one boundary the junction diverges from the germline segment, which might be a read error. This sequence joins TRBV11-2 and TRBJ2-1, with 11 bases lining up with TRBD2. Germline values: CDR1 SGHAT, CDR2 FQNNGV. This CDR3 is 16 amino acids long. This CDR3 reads CTSSLVTTSGKNEKFF. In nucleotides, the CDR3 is TGTACCAGCAGCTTAGTAACGACTAGCGGGAAGAATGAGAAGTTCTTC.

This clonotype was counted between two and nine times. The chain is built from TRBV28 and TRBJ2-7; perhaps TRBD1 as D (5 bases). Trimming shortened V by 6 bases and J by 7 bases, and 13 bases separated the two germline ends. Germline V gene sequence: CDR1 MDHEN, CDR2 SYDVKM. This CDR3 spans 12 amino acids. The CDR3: CASSPPKGEQYF. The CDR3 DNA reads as TGTGCCAGCAGCCCCCCGAAGGGGGAGCAGTACTTC.

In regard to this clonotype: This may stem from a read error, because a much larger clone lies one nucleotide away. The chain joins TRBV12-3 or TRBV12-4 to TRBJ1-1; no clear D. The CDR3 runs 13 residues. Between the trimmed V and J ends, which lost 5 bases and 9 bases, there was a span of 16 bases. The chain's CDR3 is CASSQKEGTKAFF. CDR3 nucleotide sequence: TGTGCCAGCAGTCAAAAAGAGGGAACTAAAGCTTTCTTT.

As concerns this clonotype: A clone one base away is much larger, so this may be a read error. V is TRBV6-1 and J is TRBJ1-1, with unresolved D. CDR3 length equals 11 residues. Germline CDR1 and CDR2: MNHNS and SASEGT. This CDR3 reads CVSSKGRRAFF. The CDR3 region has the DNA TGTGTCAGCAGTAAGGGTAGGAGGGCTTTCTTT.

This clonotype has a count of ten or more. The CDR3 DNA is TGTGCCAGCAGTTATAGGACGTCAAACTATGGCTACACCTTC. This encodes CASSYRTSNYGYTF. The rearrangement joins TRBV6-2 or TRBV6-3 to TRBJ1-2, with D uncertain. This CDR3 is built from 14 residues. V lost 3 bases and J 2 bases, leaving 10 bases between the germline ends. The germline V gene has CDR1 MNHEY and CDR2 SVGEGT.

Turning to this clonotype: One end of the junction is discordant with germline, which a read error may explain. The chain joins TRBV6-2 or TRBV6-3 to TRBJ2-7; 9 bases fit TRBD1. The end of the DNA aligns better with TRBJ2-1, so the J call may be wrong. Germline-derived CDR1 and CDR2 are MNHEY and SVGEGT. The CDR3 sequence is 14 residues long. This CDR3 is CVSSLRDRAHEQFF. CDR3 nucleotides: TGTGTCAGCAGCCTCCGGGACAGGGCCCACGAGCAGTTCTTC.

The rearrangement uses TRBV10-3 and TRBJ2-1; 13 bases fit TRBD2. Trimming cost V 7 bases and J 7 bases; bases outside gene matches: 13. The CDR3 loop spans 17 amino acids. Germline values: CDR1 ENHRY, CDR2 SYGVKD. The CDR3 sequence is CAIIKTSGRAEGNEQFF. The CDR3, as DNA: TGTGCCATCATTAAAACTAGCGGGAGGGCCGAGGGGAATGAGCAGTTCTTC.

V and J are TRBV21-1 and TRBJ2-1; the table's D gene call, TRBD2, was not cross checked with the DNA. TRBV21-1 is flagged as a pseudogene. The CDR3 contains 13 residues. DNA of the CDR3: TGTGCCAGTCCGGGGGGAGGGTACAATGAGCAGTTCTTC. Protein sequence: CASPGGGYNEQFF.

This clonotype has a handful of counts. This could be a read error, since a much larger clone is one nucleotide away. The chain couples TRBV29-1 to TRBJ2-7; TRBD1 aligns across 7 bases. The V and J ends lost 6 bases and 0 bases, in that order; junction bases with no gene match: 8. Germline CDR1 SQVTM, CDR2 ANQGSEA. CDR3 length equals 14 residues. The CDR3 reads CSVTLWDSSYEQYF. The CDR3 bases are TGCAGCGTCACCCTTTGGGACAGCTCCTACGAGCAGTACTTC.

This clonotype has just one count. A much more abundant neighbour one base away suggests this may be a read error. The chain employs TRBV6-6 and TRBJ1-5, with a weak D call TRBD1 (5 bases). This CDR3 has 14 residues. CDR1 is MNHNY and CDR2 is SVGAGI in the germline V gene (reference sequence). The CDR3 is CASRGGDRYQSQHF. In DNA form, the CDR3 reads TGTGCCAGCAGGGGAGGTGACAGATATCAGTCCCAGCATTTT.

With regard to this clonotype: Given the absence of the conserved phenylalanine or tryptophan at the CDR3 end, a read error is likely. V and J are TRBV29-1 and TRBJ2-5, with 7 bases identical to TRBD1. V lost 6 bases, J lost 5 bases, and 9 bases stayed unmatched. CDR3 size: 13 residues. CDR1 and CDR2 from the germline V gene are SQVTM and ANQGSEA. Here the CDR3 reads CSVVHRGSETQYL. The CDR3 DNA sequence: TGCAGCGTCGTGCACAGGGGAAGTGAGACCCAGTACTTG.

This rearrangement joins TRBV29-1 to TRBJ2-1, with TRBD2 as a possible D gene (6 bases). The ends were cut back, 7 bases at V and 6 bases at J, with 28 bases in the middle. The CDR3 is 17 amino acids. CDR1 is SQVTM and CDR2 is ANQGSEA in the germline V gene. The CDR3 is CSAAGIVGGGPTNEQFF. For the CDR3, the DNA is TGCAGCGCCGCGGGGATTGTGGGGGGAGGTCCGACCAATGAGCAGTTCTTC.

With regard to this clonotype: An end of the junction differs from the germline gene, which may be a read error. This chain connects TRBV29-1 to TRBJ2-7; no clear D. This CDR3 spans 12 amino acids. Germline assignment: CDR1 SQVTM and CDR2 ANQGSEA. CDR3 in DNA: TGCAACGTTGGCCGAAACTCCTACGAGCAGTACTTC. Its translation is CNVGRNSYEQYF.

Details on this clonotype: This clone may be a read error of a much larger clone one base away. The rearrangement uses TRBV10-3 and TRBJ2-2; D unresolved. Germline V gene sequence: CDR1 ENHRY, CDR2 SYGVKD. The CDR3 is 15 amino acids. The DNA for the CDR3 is TGTGCCATCAATGAGTTCGTATCGGACACCGGGGAGCTGTTTTTT. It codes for CAINEFVSDTGELFF.

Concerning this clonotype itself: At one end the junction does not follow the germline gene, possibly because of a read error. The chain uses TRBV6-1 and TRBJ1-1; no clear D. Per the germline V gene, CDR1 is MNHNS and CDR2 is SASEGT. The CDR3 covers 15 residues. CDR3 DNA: TGTGCCAGCAGTGTTGGAGGTTGGGTGAACACTGAAGCTCTCTTT. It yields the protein CASSVGGWVNTEALF.

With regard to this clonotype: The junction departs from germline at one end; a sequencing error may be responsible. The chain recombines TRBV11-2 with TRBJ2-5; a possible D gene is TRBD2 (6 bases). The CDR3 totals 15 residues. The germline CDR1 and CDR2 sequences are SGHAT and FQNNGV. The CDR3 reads CASSLWLAPQEAQYF. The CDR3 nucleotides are TGTGCCAGCAGCTTATGGCTAGCGCCCCAAGAGGCCCAGTACTTC.

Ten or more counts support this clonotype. CDR3 coding DNA: TGTGCCAGCAGCGATCGTAGGGTGCGGGAGACCCAGTACTTC. It encodes CASSDRRVRETQYF. The chain links TRBV5-6 to TRBJ2-5; D is unclear. Trimming cost V 4 bases and J 5 bases, with 15 bases left between them. This CDR3 spans 14 amino acids. The germline V gene has CDR1 SGHDT and CDR2 YYEEEE.

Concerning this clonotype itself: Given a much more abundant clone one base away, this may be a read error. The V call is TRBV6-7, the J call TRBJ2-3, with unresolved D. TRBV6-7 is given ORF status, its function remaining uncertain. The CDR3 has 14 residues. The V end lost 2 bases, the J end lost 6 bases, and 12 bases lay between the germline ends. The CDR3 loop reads CASSYQAPGDTQYF. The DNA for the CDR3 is TGTGCCAGCAGTTACCAGGCTCCCGGGGATACGCAGTATTTT.

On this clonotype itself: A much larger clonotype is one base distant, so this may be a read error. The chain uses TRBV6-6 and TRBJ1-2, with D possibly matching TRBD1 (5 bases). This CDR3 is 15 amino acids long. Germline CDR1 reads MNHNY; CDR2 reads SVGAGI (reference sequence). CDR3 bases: TGTGCCAGGAGTTACTCCACAGGCGGGTACTATGGCTACACCTTC. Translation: CARSYSTGGYYGYTF.

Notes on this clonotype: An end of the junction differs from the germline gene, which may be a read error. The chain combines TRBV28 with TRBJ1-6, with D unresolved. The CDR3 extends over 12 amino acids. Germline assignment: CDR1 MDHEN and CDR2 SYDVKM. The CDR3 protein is CPSGLVDSPLHF. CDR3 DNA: TGTCCCAGCGGGCTTGTGGACTCACCCCTCCACTTT.

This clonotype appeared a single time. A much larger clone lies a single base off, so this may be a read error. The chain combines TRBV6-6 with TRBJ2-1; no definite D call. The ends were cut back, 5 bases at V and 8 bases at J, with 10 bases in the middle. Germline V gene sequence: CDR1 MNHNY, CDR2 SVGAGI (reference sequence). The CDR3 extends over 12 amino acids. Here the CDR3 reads CASSADLDEQFF. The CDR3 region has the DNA TGTGCCAGCAGTGCGGACCTAGATGAGCAGTTCTTC.

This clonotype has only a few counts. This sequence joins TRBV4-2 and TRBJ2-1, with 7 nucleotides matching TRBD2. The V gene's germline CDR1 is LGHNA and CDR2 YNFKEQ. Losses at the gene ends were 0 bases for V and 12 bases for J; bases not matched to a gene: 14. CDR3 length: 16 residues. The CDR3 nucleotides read TGTGCCAGCAGCCAAGATAGGGCTAGCGGAGCCTCTGGGCAGTTCTTC. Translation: CASSQDRASGASGQFF.

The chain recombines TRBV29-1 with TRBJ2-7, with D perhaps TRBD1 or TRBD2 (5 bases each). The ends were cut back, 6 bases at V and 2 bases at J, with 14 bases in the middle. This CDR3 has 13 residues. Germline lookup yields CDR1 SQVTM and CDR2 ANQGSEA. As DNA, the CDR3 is TGCAGCGTCATGGGGGTATCGACCTACGAGCAGTACTTC. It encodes CSVMGVSTYEQYF.

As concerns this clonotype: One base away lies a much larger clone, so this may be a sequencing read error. The CDR3 coding sequence is TGTGCCAGCAGTGAAACATTCAACAATGAGCAGTTCTTC. Residues: CASSETFNNEQFF. The chain joins TRBV6-1 to TRBJ2-1; D ambiguous. This CDR3 comprises 13 residues. V shed 2 bases and J shed 5 bases, with 7 bases lying between them. Germline V gene data show CDR1 as MNHNS and CDR2 as SASEGT.

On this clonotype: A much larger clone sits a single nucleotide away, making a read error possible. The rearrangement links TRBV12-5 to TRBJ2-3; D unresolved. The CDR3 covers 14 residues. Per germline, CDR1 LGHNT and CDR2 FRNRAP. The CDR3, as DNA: TGTGCTAGTGGTTTGGATAGCCGGAAGGATAAGCAGTATTTT. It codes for CASGLDSRKDKQYF.

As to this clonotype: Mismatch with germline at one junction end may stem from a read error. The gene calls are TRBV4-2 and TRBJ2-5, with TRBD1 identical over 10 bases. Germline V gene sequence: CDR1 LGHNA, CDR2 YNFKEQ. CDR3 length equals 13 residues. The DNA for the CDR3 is TGTACCAGCAGCCGACAGGGGGCAGAGACCCAGTACTTC. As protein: CTSSRQGAETQYF.

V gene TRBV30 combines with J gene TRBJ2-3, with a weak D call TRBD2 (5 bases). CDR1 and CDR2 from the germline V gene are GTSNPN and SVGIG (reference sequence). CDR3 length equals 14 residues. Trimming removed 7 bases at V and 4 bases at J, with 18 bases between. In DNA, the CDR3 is TGTGCCTTAACTCGGACTTCAGGCGCAGATACGCAGTATTTT. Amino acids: CALTRTSGADTQYF.